Each of the 21 T cell receptor beta chains below was sequenced from the same sample in a study of T cells in Graves' hyperthyroidism and ophthalmopathy. Amplified TCR beta CDR3 regions derived from RNA transcripts. HTBI primers were the set used in a first-round RT-PCR of the TCR CDR3. TCRdb re-analysed the multiplex PCR reads in MiXCR, keeping a single row per CDR3 protein. The sample has 500,000 to 750,000 distinct CDR3 sequences, approximately 14% seen once. Source material: blood. These receptors all come from a woman aged 18-35 years with Graves' ophthalmopathy.

J is TRBJ2-7 and V is TRBV27; maybe TRBD2 (6 bases). The CDR3 has 16 residues. Germline CDR1 reads MNHEY; CDR2 reads SMNVEV (reference sequence). V shed 3 bases and J shed 0 bases, with 15 bases lying between them. This chain's CDR3 is CASSFYQDGSSYEQYF. In nucleotides, the CDR3 is TGTGCCAGCAGTTTTTATCAGGACGGGAGCTCCTACGAGCAGTACTTC.

Comment on this clonotype: This may stem from a read error, because a much larger clone lies one nucleotide away. The V call is TRBV6-1, the J call TRBJ1-5; 8 positions match TRBD1. Germline CDR1 MNHNS, CDR2 SASEGT. CDR3 length: 15 residues. The CDR3 bases are TGTGCCAGCACACCCGGGGACAGGCTAAATCAGCCCCGGCATTTT. This translates into CASTPGDRLNQPRHF.

At least ten counts were recorded for this clonotype. The V gene is TRBV30, the J gene TRBJ1-1; D uncertain. Trimming took off 3 bases at V and 5 bases at J, with 16 bases between the two ends. CDR1 GTSNPN and CDR2 SVGIG come from the germline V gene (reference sequence). CDR3 length equals 14 residues. The DNA for the CDR3 is TGTGCCTGGAGCGGCCGAGACACCGGTACTGAAGCTTTCTTT. Translated, it gives CAWSGRDTGTEAFF.

This clonotype was observed once. A much larger clone lies a single base off, so this may be a read error. V and J are TRBV3-1 and TRBJ2-1; the D is unclear. This CDR3 has 16 residues. V was trimmed by 0 bases and J by 2 bases, leaving 11 bases between them. CDR1 and CDR2 from the germline V gene are LGHDT and YNNKEL (reference sequence). The CDR3 sequence: CASSQDFFRAYNEQFF. CDR3 bases: TGTGCCAGCAGCCAAGATTTTTTTAGGGCCTACAATGAGCAGTTCTTC.

Ten or more counts support this clonotype. The chain recombines TRBV10-3 with TRBJ2-5, with 7 bases aligning to TRBD2. Trimming at V came to 0 bases and at J to 14 bases, leaving 3 bases not matched to a gene. Germline CDR1 is ENHRY and CDR2 is SYGVKD. CDR3 length: 11 residues. The DNA of the CDR3 is TGTGCCATCAGTGAGTCCGGGACTACCTACTTC. It is translated as CAISESGTTYF.

This clonotype appeared many times. CDR3 DNA sequence: TGTGCCAGCAGGACCTTACTAGCGGAAGGACCAGATACGCAGTATTTT. It specifies CASRTLLAEGPDTQYF. The gene calls are TRBV6-2 or TRBV6-3 and TRBJ2-3; 8 positions agree with TRBD2. CDR1 MNHEY and CDR2 SVGEGT come from the germline V gene. This CDR3 has 16 amino acids. The ends lost 6 bases at V and 4 bases at J; junction bases unmatched: 12.

This clonotype has at least ten counts. The chain has TRBV6-1 and TRBJ2-5; D is unresolved. Germline V CDR1 and CDR2: MNHNS, SASEGT. The CDR3 length is 14 residues. Trimming cost V 1 base and J 4 bases, with 10 bases left between them. This chain's CDR3 is CASSEVGVRETQYF. DNA for the CDR3: TGTGCCAGCAGTGAAGTTGGTGTCAGAGAGACCCAGTACTTC.

Many counts were recorded for this clonotype. The V call is TRBV6-1, the J call TRBJ2-1, with D perhaps matching TRBD2 (5 bases). The V end was cut by 6 bases, the J end by 4 bases, with 16 bases between. Looked up from germline, CDR1 is MNHNS and CDR2 is SASEGT. The CDR3 has 15 amino acids. The CDR3 region is CASRGSRVIYNEQFF. The CDR3 DNA sequence: TGTGCCAGCAGAGGGTCGAGGGTGATTTACAATGAGCAGTTCTTC.

This clonotype was observed a few times. The chain carries TRBV19 and TRBJ1-1, with D possibly being TRBD1 (6 bases). The CDR3 covers 14 residues. The germline gives CDR1 LNHDA, CDR2 SQIVND (reference sequence). The V end lost 3 bases, the J end lost 3 bases, and 11 bases lay between the germline ends. Here the CDR3 reads CASSIRRGHTEAFF. CDR3 nucleotides: TGTGCCAGTAGTATCCGCAGGGGTCACACTGAAGCTTTCTTT.

The sample holds many counts of this clonotype. The chain links TRBV7-2 to TRBJ2-7; D gene ambiguous. Germline lookup yields CDR1 SGHTA and CDR2 FQGNSA. Trimming left V 1 base short and J 6 bases short, with 13 bases between. This CDR3 has 14 amino acids. The CDR3 nucleotides are TGTGCCAGCAGCTTAGTGGCGACTCAATCCGAGCAGTACTTC. Protein product: CASSLVATQSEQYF.

The sample holds a few counts of this clonotype. One junction end does not reproduce the germline sequence, and a read error may be involved. The chain has TRBV11-3 and TRBJ2-2; D is perhaps TRBD1 or TRBD2 (5 bases each). Germline V gene sequence: CDR1 SGHNT, CDR2 YENEEA. The CDR3 is 18 amino acids. The CDR3 protein is CASNLEGRARARNGELFF. CDR3 bases: TGTGCCAGCAACTTAGAGGGCAGGGCACGGGCCCGGAACGGGGAGCTGTTTTTT.

This clonotype has just a few counts. The chain has TRBV12-3 or TRBV12-4 and TRBJ1-5, with a weak D call TRBD1 (6 bases). CDR3 length: 13 residues. The ends were cut back, 9 bases at V and 3 bases at J, with 12 bases in the middle. CDR3 bases: TGTGCCAGTTCCCAGGGGTTCAATCAGCCCCAGCATTTT. Translating gives CASSQGFNQPQHF.

This clonotype was found many times. V usage is TRBV20-1 and J usage is TRBJ1-5; tentatively, D is TRBD1 (5 bases). Trimming took off 1 base at V and 2 bases at J, with 12 bases between the two ends. Germline-derived CDR1 and CDR2 are DFQATT and SNEGSKA (reference sequence). CDR3 length: 15 amino acids. The CDR3 bases are TGCAGTGCTAGAGTCTTACGCAGGGGCAATCAGCCCCAGCATTTT. Protein product: CSARVLRRGNQPQHF.

This clonotype was seen at least ten times. The chain couples TRBV15 to TRBJ2-7; TRBD2 matches 9 bases. The CDR3 is 16 residues long. The germline V gene has CDR1 LNHNV and CDR2 YYDKDF (reference sequence). Germline trimming cut 5 bases from V and 3 bases from J; bases unmatched to any gene: 11. CDR3 in DNA: TGTGCCACCAGCTCAGTAGCGGGAGCGAACTACTACGAGCAGTACTTC. This encodes CATSSVAGANYYEQYF.

The J gene is TRBJ1-2, the V gene TRBV29-1; D perhaps matches TRBD1 (5 bases). CDR1 and CDR2 (germline): SQVTM, ANQGSEA. V lost 4 bases and J lost 6, with 12 bases in between. The CDR3 totals 12 residues. The CDR3 loop reads CSVGGDLHGYTF. The CDR3, as DNA: TGCAGCGTTGGGGGGGACTTACATGGCTACACCTTC.

This clonotype was detected many times. This chain connects TRBV11-1 to TRBJ1-1, with TRBD1 identical over 9 bases. Germline CDR1 is SGHAT and CDR2 is FQDESV (reference sequence). Germline trimming cut 1 base from V and 0 bases from J; bases unmatched to any gene: 6. The CDR3 spans 17 residues. CDR3 region: CASSLEEGQGVNTEAFF. The CDR3 nucleotides read TGTGCCAGCAGCTTAGAAGAGGGACAGGGTGTGAACACTGAAGCTTTCTTT.

V and J are TRBV20-1 and TRBJ1-1; D perhaps matches TRBD1 (6 bases). The germline CDR1 and CDR2 sequences are DFQATT and SNEGSKA (reference sequence). CDR3 size: 11 residues. The CDR3 spells CRVLQGQAAFF. CDR3 sequence (DNA): TGCAGGGTACTGCAGGGGCAAGCAGCTTTCTTT.

This clonotype occurred many times. V usage is TRBV12-3 or TRBV12-4 and J usage is TRBJ2-5; D perhaps matches TRBD1 (6 bases). Between the trimmed V and J ends, which lost 6 bases and 2 bases, there was a span of 22 bases. The CDR3 consists of 17 residues. The CDR3 bases are TGTGCCAGCAGCACCCATGGGGGCAGTTGGGGTCAAGAGACCCAGTACTTC. This gives the protein CASSTHGGSWGQETQYF.

This clonotype appeared many times. The CDR3: CASSYLRQGEQFF. CDR3 coding DNA: TGTGCCAGCAGTTACCTCCGACAGGGTGAGCAGTTCTTC. V gene TRBV6-2 or TRBV6-3 combines with J gene TRBJ2-1; 7 bases align to TRBD1. Germline V gene sequence: CDR1 MNHEY, CDR2 SVGEGT. J gave up 9 bases and V 2 bases, and 4 bases lay outside the gene matches. The CDR3 loop spans 13 amino acids.

Many counts were recorded for this clonotype. The rearrangement joins TRBV6-1 to TRBJ2-1; 9 bases fit TRBD2. Germline lookup yields CDR1 MNHNS and CDR2 SASEGT. J was trimmed by 8 bases and V by 4 bases; bases with no gene match: 15. The length of the CDR3 is 17 residues. CDR3 loop: CASSGLYRASGTYEQFF. Written as DNA, the CDR3 is TGTGCCAGCAGTGGGCTATACAGGGCTAGCGGGACATATGAGCAGTTCTTC.

This clonotype was observed a handful of times. This rearrangement joins TRBV20-1 to TRBJ1-2; D might be TRBD1 (6 bases). This CDR3 is 13 amino acids long. Germline CDR1 reads DFQATT; CDR2 reads SNEGSKA (reference sequence). The V gene lost 3 bases and the J gene lost 5 bases, with 13 bases spanning the gap. The CDR3 DNA reads as TGCAGTGCTAGGGACAGATCCCAATATGGCTACACCTTC. It specifies CSARDRSQYGYTF.